The T cell receptor (beta chain) under discussion was sequenced for a study of T cell responses to AZD1222 COVID-19 vaccine. Whole-study results and caveats: Reportedly, nearly half of unique spike TCRs recognized epitopes outside B.1.351/B.1.1.7 mutations.

The length of the CDR3 is 15 residues. Germline lookup yields CDR1 MRHNA and CDR2 SNTAGT. Between the trimmed V and J ends, which lost 6 bases and 1 base, there was a span of 15 bases. Libraries were prepared by immunoSEQ multiplex PCR; TCRdb keeps only in-frame clonotypes and omits some of them. The sample lists around 150,000 clones, 85% to 90% occurring once. The sample holds a few counts of this clone. Its antigen is not identified. This receptor was taken from an adult who received the AZD1222 COVID-19 vaccine. The material sequenced was peripheral blood, taken 28 days after the second AZD1222 dose. This chain connects TRBV6-4 to TRBJ1-1; D call uncertain. The chain's CDR3 is CASREGNYQNTEAFF. Here the CDR3 DNA reads TGTGCCAGCAGAGAGGGAAACTACCAGAACACTGAAGCTTTCTTT.